This entry is about one T cell receptor (beta chain). Its antigen remains undetermined. There are no base qualities to consult, and no much larger clone falls within one base. The entry originates in a study of blood T cell repertoires in COVID-19 (dated by TCRdb to about 2020). Regarding the study in general: The collaborator samples originated in the United States, Italy and Spain and spanned the acute and convalescent phases of COVID-19. The prospective study material was composed of cDNA or gDNA derived from T cells, B-cell-depleted T cells, or PBMCs. Subjects who had been exposed to COVID-19, were actively infected with it, or had recovered from it provided the deeply sampled blood TCRbeta repertoires that made up the dataset. The repertoires were made available in a free public database intended to serve as a resource for research on the immune response to SARS-CoV-2. The samples were drawn from two sources: the first 160 participants of the ongoing ImmuneRACE study, and approximately 1,300 subjects contributed by 6 global collaborators. Nearly every sample came with metadata listing a de-identified subject ID, COVID-19 status, age in years and sex. HLA class I and class II types, where available, came from metadata supplied by the sample provider rather than from assay-based typing.

General findings and caveats noted by the study authors: The amount of clinical and demographic metadata varied by source and participant and was provided uncurated.

The immunoSEQ Assay, a bias-controlled multiplex PCR, was used to amplify TCRbeta CDR3 regions from genomic DNA. From the authors' description of their analysis: The number of nucleated cells in each sample was estimated from the amplification of reference gene primers within the assay. To quantify the absolute abundance of each unique TCRbeta CDR3 rearrangement, sequence reads were collapsed and filtered. For each sample, productive Simpson clonality was calculated as the square root of Simpson's diversity index over productive rearrangements. The table comes from immuneACCESS by way of TCRdb, which keeps in-frame sequences with V and J called. Part of the clones is missing from these tables; in studies checked, under half for an unresolved V gene and the rest for unknown reasons. V and J calls plus clone size are reproduced from that table; the DNA served to infer D and trimming. Counted in this sample were under 350,000 clones; 70% to 90% of them appeared once. Of the sample, 1% to 1.5% is held by the ten largest clones.

The CDR3 contains 15 residues, cysteine and phenylalanine counted. Only the CDR3 DNA is retained, 45 bases long and in frame from the first base. For CDR1 and CDR2, the germline V gene lists KGHSH and LQKENI. Here V drops 3 bases and J drops 5 bases, and the junction holds 9 bases not matched to any gene. Collaborating institutions collected whole blood in K2EDTA tubes following their own protocols. For TCRbeta analysis, collaborators shipped samples in one of three forms: frozen whole blood, isolated PBMCs, or DNA extracted from either of those sample types. Sequenced: peripheral blood. In this chain, TRBV18 is recombined with TRBJ1-2; 7 bases in the junction line up with TRBD1. This TCR derives from a man between 65 and 85 years old with acute or convalescent COVID-19. DNA sequence: TGTGCCAGCTCACCTACCGGACAGGCCACTTATGGCTACACCTTC. It specifies CASSPTGQATYGYTF.